This T cell receptor (beta chain) was observed in a study of blood T cell repertoires in COVID-19. Study background: T cells, B-cell-depleted T cells, or PBMCs supplied cDNA or gDNA.

The germline gives CDR1 LGHDT, CDR2 YNNKEL (reference sequence). The CDR3 totals 15 residues. Unmatched junction bases numbered 11, after V lost 5 bases and J lost 6 bases. In the study's own analysis: Reference gene primer amplification gave estimated nucleated cell counts. Clones were sequenced by immunoSEQ multiplex PCR, and TCRdb holds only the in-frame ones, with some missing. The V and J calls and clone size are taken from that table; D and trimming were inferred from the DNA. This table has some 100,000 clones, 92% appearing once. The sequenced sample was peripheral blood. The TCR sequence derives from a man between 70 and 80 years old with acute or convalescent COVID-19. This sequence joins TRBV3-1 (or the pseudogene TRBV3-2) and TRBJ1-2; 8 nucleotides match TRBD1. The CDR3 DNA sequence: TGTGCCAGCAGCGCCCGGGACAGGTTTGTTGATGGCTACACCTTC. Protein sequence: CASSARDRFVDGYTF.